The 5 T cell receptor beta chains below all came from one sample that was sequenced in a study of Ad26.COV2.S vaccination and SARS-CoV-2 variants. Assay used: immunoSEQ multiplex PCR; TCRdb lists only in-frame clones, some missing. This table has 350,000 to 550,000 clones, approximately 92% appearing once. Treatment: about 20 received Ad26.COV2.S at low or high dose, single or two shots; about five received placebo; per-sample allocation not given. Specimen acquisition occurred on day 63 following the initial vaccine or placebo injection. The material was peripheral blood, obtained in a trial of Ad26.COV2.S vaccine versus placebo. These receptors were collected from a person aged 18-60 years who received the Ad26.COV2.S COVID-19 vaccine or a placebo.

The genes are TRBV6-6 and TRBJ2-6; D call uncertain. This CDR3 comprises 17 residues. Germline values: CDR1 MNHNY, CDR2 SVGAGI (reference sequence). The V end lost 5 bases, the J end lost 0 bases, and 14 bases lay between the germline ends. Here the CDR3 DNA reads TGTGCCAGCAGTCTCCAGCGTTACAGCTCTGGGGCCAACGTCCTGACTTTC. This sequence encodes CASSLQRYSSGANVLTF.

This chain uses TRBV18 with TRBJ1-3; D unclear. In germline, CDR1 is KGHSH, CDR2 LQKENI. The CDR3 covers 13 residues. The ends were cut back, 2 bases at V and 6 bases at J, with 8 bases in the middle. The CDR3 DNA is TGTGCCAGCTCACCAGGGGTCGTAAACACCATATATTTT. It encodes CASSPGVVNTIYF.

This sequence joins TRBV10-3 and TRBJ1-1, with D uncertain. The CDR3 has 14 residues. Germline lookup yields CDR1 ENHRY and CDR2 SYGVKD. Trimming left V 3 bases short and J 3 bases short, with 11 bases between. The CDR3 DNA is TGTGCCATCAGTGAATCGGGTCCGGACACTGAAGCTTTCTTT. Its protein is CAISESGPDTEAFF.

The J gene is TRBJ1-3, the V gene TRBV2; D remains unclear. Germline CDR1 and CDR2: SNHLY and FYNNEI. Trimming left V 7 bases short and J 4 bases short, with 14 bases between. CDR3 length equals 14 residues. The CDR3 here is CASKSRLEGNTIYF. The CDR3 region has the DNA TGTGCCAGCAAGTCTCGGCTGGAGGGAAACACCATATATTTT.

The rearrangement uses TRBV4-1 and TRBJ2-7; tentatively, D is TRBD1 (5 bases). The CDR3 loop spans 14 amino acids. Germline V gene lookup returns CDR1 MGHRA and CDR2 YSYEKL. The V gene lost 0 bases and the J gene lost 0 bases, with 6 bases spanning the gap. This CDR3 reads CASSQEGVSYEQYF. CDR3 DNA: TGCGCCAGCAGCCAAGAAGGGGTCTCCTACGAGCAGTACTTC.